The 15 T cell receptor beta chains reported below all come from one sample, sequenced in a study of cytomegalovirus exposure and HLA in healthy donors (TCRdb year 2017). The library was built by means of the immunoSEQ multiplex PCR assay. A mixture of 60 forward primers for TCR Vbeta segments and 13 reverse primers for TCR Jbeta segments was used in the multiplex PCR. TCRdb took this table from immuneACCESS and kept in-frame rearrangements with V and J called. Such tables lack part of the clones; where checked against another copy, unresolved V genes explain under half of the gap, and the rest is unexplained. The sample table contains 130,000 to 150,000 clones; only one count was recorded for roughly 70% of them. The leading ten clones occupy around 1.7% of the sample. Sequenced material: PBMCs. The receptors shown here come from a woman between 40 and 50 years old in good health and CMV-seronegative.

The CDR3 DNA sequence: TGTGCCAGCACCGGATGGGGGGGCGATGGCTACACCTTC. It codes for CASTGWGGDGYTF. The V gene is TRBV2, the J gene TRBJ1-2; possibly TRBD1 for D (6 bases). CDR1 and CDR2 (germline): SNHLY, FYNNEI. The CDR3 consists of 13 residues. V lost 7 bases and J 6 bases, leaving 15 bases between the germline ends.

The rearrangement joins TRBV10-3 to TRBJ2-7; the match to TRBD1 covers 11 bases. V trimming: 6 bases; J trimming: 4 bases; junction bases outside the gene matches: 8. This CDR3 has 15 amino acids. Per germline, CDR1 ENHRY and CDR2 SYGVKD. CDR3 in DNA: TGTGCCATCAGCGGGGGACAGGGGGTAGTGTACGAGCAGTACTTC. It codes for CAISGGQGVVYEQYF.

The chain is built from TRBV13 and TRBJ1-6, with TRBD1 matching over 11 bases. Germline trimming cut 0 bases from V and 6 bases from J; bases unmatched to any gene: 10. This CDR3 has 19 residues. Germline CDR1 and CDR2: PRHDT and FYEKMQ (reference sequence). The DNA of the CDR3 is TGTGCCAGCAGCTTAGGTTACCCGGGACAGGGGGGAGGTAATTCACCCCTCCACTTT. This translates into CASSLGYPGQGGGNSPLHF.

The rearrangement uses TRBV2 and TRBJ1-5, with D perhaps TRBD1 (5 bases). The CDR3 runs to 15 residues. Trimming shortened V by 5 bases and J by 0 bases, and 11 bases separated the two germline ends. CDR1 and CDR2 from the germline V gene are SNHLY and FYNNEI. CDR3 in DNA: TGTGCCAGCAGTAGGGGTCGCGATAGCAATCAGCCCCAGCATTTT. It codes for CASSRGRDSNQPQHF.

This clone occurred many times. This chain connects TRBV5-1 to TRBJ2-1; 13 bases fit TRBD2. The CDR3 is 16 amino acids. V dropped 4 bases and J dropped 6; count of bases not matched to a gene: 7. Germline CDR1 SGHRS, CDR2 YFSETQ. The CDR3 protein is CASSTTTSGRINEQFF. The CDR3 DNA reads as TGCGCCAGCAGCACGACGACTAGCGGGAGGATCAATGAGCAGTTCTTC.

The gene calls are TRBV5-1 and TRBJ1-4, with a tentative D call TRBD1 (6 bases). Trimming took 5 bases from V and 4 from J, leaving 15 bases between them. The germline V gene has CDR1 SGHRS and CDR2 YFSETQ. The CDR3 spans 15 residues. CDR3 nucleotide sequence: TGCGCCAGCAGGGGGCTCGGACAGAGTAATGAAAAACTGTTTTTT. This gives the protein CASRGLGQSNEKLFF.

Here the CDR3 DNA reads TGTGCCAGCTCACCCGGTAAAGCGGGAGCGATCTACGAGCAGTACTTC. As protein: CASSPGKAGAIYEQYF. The chain recombines TRBV18 with TRBJ2-7; the match to TRBD2 covers 8 bases. V trimming: 3 bases; J trimming: 3 bases; junction bases outside the gene matches: 10. The CDR3 sequence is 16 residues long. Germline V lookup: CDR1 KGHSH, CDR2 LQKENI.

The chain carries TRBV14 and TRBJ1-2; D gene unclear. Germline V gene sequence: CDR1 SGHDN, CDR2 FVKESK. This CDR3 comprises 13 residues. V dropped 1 base and J dropped 5 bases, with 8 bases sitting between them. The chain's CDR3 is CASSQGSLYGYTF. The CDR3 nucleotides read TGTGCCAGCAGCCAAGGGAGTCTATATGGCTACACCTTC.

For the CDR3, the DNA is TGTGCCAGCAGTGAGGGACTAGCGGGAGTTGAGACCCAGTACTTC. Translated: CASSEGLAGVETQYF. The rearrangement links TRBV2 to TRBJ2-5, with 14 bases identical to TRBD2. With 3 bases clipped from V and 5 bases from J, the junction kept 2 bases outside the gene matches. The CDR3 sequence is 15 residues long. In germline, CDR1 is SNHLY, CDR2 FYNNEI.

In this sample, this clone turned up a few times. The CDR3 loop is CASSYSRGSTYEQYF. The CDR3 nucleotides are TGTGCCAGCAGTTACTCCAGGGGGAGTACCTACGAGCAGTACTTC. The chain couples TRBV6-6 to TRBJ2-7, with TRBD1 identical over 7 bases. J lost 2 bases, V lost 0 bases, and 4 bases had no gene match. The CDR3 consists of 15 residues. The V gene's germline CDR1 is MNHNY and CDR2 SVGAGI (reference sequence).

This clone came up a few times. The chain carries TRBV6-5 and TRBJ1-1; 10 bases are a match to TRBD1. After removal of 5 bases from V and 5 bases from J, the junction contained 8 bases not matched to a gene. Germline loops: CDR1 MNHEY, CDR2 SVGAGI. The CDR3 is 15 amino acids. The CDR3 nucleotides read TGTGCCAGCAGTCCCAGACAGGGGGCGGTTACTGAAGCTTTCTTT. Its translation: CASSPRQGAVTEAFF.

About this clone itself: Other nucleotide sequences from this sample produce the same CDR3. The CDR3 DNA sequence: TGTGCCAGCAGCCCACAGGGGATGAACACTGAAGCTTTCTTT. Amino acid sequence: CASSPQGMNTEAFF. V usage is TRBV6-5 and J usage is TRBJ1-1; 7 bases map to TRBD1. J lost 0 bases, V lost 6 bases, and 4 bases had no gene match. The germline V gene has CDR1 MNHEY and CDR2 SVGAGI. The CDR3 spans 14 residues.

The chain combines TRBV9 with TRBJ1-6, with D uncertain. From germline, CDR1 is SGDLS and CDR2 YYNGEE. The CDR3 contains 15 residues. With 3 bases removed from V and 7 bases from J, the gap between germline ends came to 14 bases. The CDR3 here is CASSAREGGNSPLHF. CDR3 DNA sequence: TGTGCCAGCAGCGCCAGAGAGGGCGGGAATTCACCCCTCCACTTT.

The chain is built from TRBV25-1 and TRBJ2-2; D is perhaps TRBD1 (7 bases). Germline V gene sequence: CDR1 MGHDK, CDR2 SYGVNS. V shed 4 bases and J shed 0 bases, with 15 bases lying between them. The CDR3 has 17 residues. This CDR3 is CASSGGTALANTGELFF. CDR3 sequence (DNA): TGTGCCAGCAGTGGCGGGACAGCTCTAGCGAACACCGGGGAGCTGTTTTTT.

The J gene is TRBJ2-5, the V gene TRBV5-1; the D gene is possibly TRBD2 (7 bases). In germline, CDR1 is SGHRS, CDR2 YFSETQ. The CDR3 sequence is 15 residues long. V dropped 0 bases and J dropped 5 bases, with 14 bases sitting between them. The chain's CDR3 is CASSLAGGLVETQYF. CDR3 bases: TGCGCCAGCAGCTTGGCCGGGGGGCTTGTGGAGACCCAGTACTTC. The full variable domain, its missing parts supplied by reference TRBV5-1 and TRBJ2-5, is KAGVTQTPRYLIKTRGQQVTLSCSPISGHRSVSWYQQTPGQGLQFLFEYFSETQRNKGNFPGRFSGRQFSNSRSEMNVSTLELGDSALYLCASSLAGGLVETQYFGPGTRLLVL.